What follows are 4 T cell receptor beta chains derived from one specimen sequenced in a study of blood T cell repertoires in COVID-19. Sequencing was performed with immunoSEQ multiplex PCR; in TCRdb, only in-frame clones are kept and a portion is missing. The repertoire consists of more than 140,000 clones, with approximately 83% occurring once and the leading ten covering around 1.4%. What was sequenced was peripheral blood. The receptors originated from a human donor in a cohort sampled during active COVID-19.

The V gene is TRBV2, the J gene TRBJ2-5, with D unresolved. Germline V gene sequence: CDR1 SNHLY, CDR2 FYNNEI. Trimming cost V 5 bases and J 5 bases, with 6 bases left between them. CDR3 length equals 11 residues. CDR3 sequence: CASSKRETQYF. DNA for the CDR3: TGTGCCAGCAGTAAACGGGAGACCCAGTACTTC.

The rearrangement joins TRBV12-5 to TRBJ2-7; 10 positions match TRBD1. V shed 1 base and J 3 bases; nucleotides not matched to a gene: 6. The germline gives CDR1 LGHNT, CDR2 FRNRAP. This CDR3 comprises 16 residues. The CDR3 spells CASGLAGDRGYYEQYF. CDR3 nucleotide sequence: TGTGCTAGTGGTTTGGCCGGGGACAGGGGTTACTACGAGCAGTACTTC.

The rearrangement joins TRBV6-5 to TRBJ1-5; a weak D match, TRBD1 (6 bases). Trimming took off 7 bases at V and 1 base at J, with 8 bases between the two ends. The CDR3 has 13 amino acids. Germline lookup yields CDR1 MNHEY and CDR2 SVGAGI. CDR3 loop: CASMGASNQPQHF. The CDR3 nucleotides are TGTGCCAGCATGGGGGCGAGCAATCAGCCCCAGCATTTT.

The V and J genes are TRBV28 and TRBJ1-4; 10 bases line up with TRBD1. The CDR3 has 15 amino acids. Germline CDR1 and CDR2: MDHEN and SYDVKM. The V and J ends lost 5 bases and 6 bases, in that order; junction bases with no gene match: 6. In nucleotides, the CDR3 is TGTGCCAGCAGTACCCGGACAGGGGGAGATGAAAAACTGTTTTTT. Its protein product is CASSTRTGGDEKLFF.